This paragraph covers one T cell receptor (beta chain) sequence. The authors amplified TCR beta CDR3 regions, and they did so from RNA transcripts for repertoire sequencing. HTBI primers were employed in first-round RT-PCR, then a second-round multiplex PCR followed. A single record per CDR3 protein comes from TCRdb applying MiXCR to the multiplex PCR reads. The sample has almost 750,000 distinct CDR3 sequences; 40% are singletons. Germline V gives CDR1 SGDLS, CDR2 YYNGEE. CDR3 length: 13 amino acids. V gave up 5 bases and J gave up 5 bases; unmatched junction bases: 5. The record originates from a study of Graves' ophthalmopathy and Graves' hyperthyroidism.

Sequencing was done on a sample of peripheral blood. The sequence came from an adult man with Graves' ophthalmopathy. The rearrangement uses TRBV9 and TRBJ1-2, with 8 bases identical to TRBD1. In DNA form, the CDR3 reads TGTGCCAGCAGACGTCAGGGGGCGTATGGCTACACCTTC. Residues: CASRRQGAYGYTF.